A selection of T cell receptor beta chains follows, all from one sample in a study of long-term antiretroviral therapy in people with HIV. The repertoire was sequenced with immunoSEQ multiplex PCR; TCRdb's copy has only in-frame clones and lacks some. The sample contains approximately 15,000 clones, around 90% of which appear only once. The material sequenced was unsorted PBMCs, taken 0.3 years after starting antiretroviral therapy. The source is a man in his sixties with HIV. Both conserved end residues are part of each CDR3. Fields, in order: J gene, D gene, clone size, V gene, CDR3 DNA, CDR3 protein. D genes are given only for firm matches. A row's size may be missing; if present it is once, few, many or a size class.

>TRBJ2-7|-|few|TRBV7-2
TGTGCCAGCAGCTTACTACTAGCTCCTAACGAGCAGTACTTC
CASSLLLAPNEQYF
>TRBJ2-7|-|-|TRBV28
TGTGCCAGCACCCCCGGTGGGGACTCCTACGAGCAGTACTTC
CASTPGGDSYEQYF
>TRBJ1-1|TRBD1|-|TRBV7-8
TGTGCCAGCAGCTTAGGGGACAGGGCGGCCACTGAAGCTTTCTTT
CASSLGDRAATEAFF
>TRBJ2-7|TRBD2|-|TRBV27
TGTGCCAGCAGTTTTTCCACTAGCGGGATATCCTACGAGCAGTACTTC
CASSFSTSGISYEQYF
>TRBJ2-7|TRBD1|-|TRBV9
TGTGCCAGCAGCGTAGACGCGGGACAGGAAGGCTCCGAGCAGTACTTC
CASSVDAGQEGSEQYF
>TRBJ2-7|TRBD1|-|TRBV11-2
TGTGCCAGCAGCCGGACAGGGGGCCGCTTTGGGAATGAGCAGTACTTC
CASSRTGGRFGNEQYF
>TRBJ2-2|TRBD1|-|TRBV28
TGTGCCAGCACTATAGGAGGGACAGGGGGCACCGGGGAGCTGTTTTTT
CASTIGGTGGTGELFF
>TRBJ1-6|TRBD1|-|TRBV6-1
TGTGCCAGTTTACAGGGGGTGCTTAATTCACCCCTCCACTTT
CASLQGVLNSPLHF
>TRBJ2-1|TRBD2|-|TRBV6-1
TGTGCCAGCAGTGTGCACGGGGGGACTTACAATGAGCAGTTCTTC
CASSVHGGTYNEQFF
>TRBJ2-3|-|-|TRBV9
TGTGCCAGCAGCGTAGGTCCAAACACGGATACGCAGTATTTT
CASSVGPNTDTQYF
>TRBJ2-5|TRBD1|-|TRBV2
TGTGCCAGCAGCCGGGACAGCTCCCAAGAGACCCAGTACTTC
CASSRDSSQETQYF
>TRBJ2-1|TRBD2|-|TRBV5-1
TGCGCCAGTGCGACTAGCGGGAGCTCTAATGAGCAGTTCTTC
CASATSGSSNEQFF
>TRBJ2-7|-|-|TRBV6-5
TGTGCCAGCAGTTACGAGTTTAGCTCCTACGAGCAGTACTTC
CASSYEFSSYEQYF
>TRBJ2-5|-|-|TRBV7-2
TGTGCCAGCAGCCTTATGAGGGAGACCCAGTACTTC
CASSLMRETQYF
>TRBJ2-2|TRBD1|-|TRBV18
TGTGCCAGCTCACCGGGACAGCTTAACACCGGGGAGCTGTTTTTT
CASSPGQLNTGELFF
>TRBJ1-2|-|-|TRBV6-6
TGTGCCAGCAGATCCTACAGAGGCGGCTACACCTTC
CASRSYRGGYTF
>TRBJ2-2|-|once|TRBV5-1
TGCGCCAGCAGCTTTAGCTGGACCTCGAACACCGGGGAGCTGTTTTTT
CASSFSWTSNTGELFF
>TRBJ2-7|-|-|TRBV27
TGTGCCAGCAGTTTATCGAGGTGGGCCGAGCAGTACTTC
CASSLSRWAEQYF
>TRBJ2-7|-|-|TRBV5-6
TGTGCCAGCTCGCCGGGACCCCGGGGGTCCTACGAGCAGTACTTC
CASSPGPRGSYEQYF
>TRBJ2-2|-|-|TRBV5-4
TGTGCCAGCAGCTTGGCCCAGTATGCCGGGGAGCTGTTTTTT
CASSLAQYAGELFF
>TRBJ1-2|-|-|TRBV7-2
TGTGCCAGCAGCGTGACAGGTCACTATGGCTACACCTTC
CASSVTGHYGYTF
>TRBJ2-7|-|-|TRBV5-1
TGCGCCAGCAGCGACCCAGGCTACGAGCAGTACTTC
CASSDPGYEQYF
>TRBJ1-2|-|-|TRBV7-6
TGTGCCAGCAGCTTAGGGGTGTCCAACTATGGCTACACCTTC
CASSLGVSNYGYTF
>TRBJ2-3|-|-|TRBV10-3
TGTGCCATCAGTGAGTACCGAGATACGCAGTATTTT
CAISEYRDTQYF
>TRBJ1-1|TRBD1|-|TRBV9
TGTGCCAGCAGCGTAGCTAATGAGAGAGGGGGCGGGAACACTGAAGCTTTCTTT
CASSVANERGGGNTEAFF
>TRBJ1-1|-|-|TRBV7-8
TGTGCCAGCAGCTTACTTCTCGGTGGGACTGAAGCTTTCTTT
CASSLLLGGTEAFF
>TRBJ1-2|-|-|TRBV30
TGTGCCTGGAGGCGGGGGGAGTCCTATGGCTACACCTTC
CAWRRGESYGYTF
>TRBJ1-2|-|-|TRBV28
TGTGCCAGCAGTTTTAACGAGGGGCAGGGGTATGGCTACACCTTC
CASSFNEGQGYGYTF
>TRBJ2-5|-|once|TRBV2
TGTGCCAGCAGTGAACTAGCCTCCGAAGAGACCCAGTACTTC
CASSELASEETQYF
>TRBJ2-2|-|-|TRBV27
TGTGCCAGCAGTTTGGTTTGGGGATTCGACACCGGGGAGCTGTTTTTT
CASSLVWGFDTGELFF
>TRBJ1-5|-|-|TRBV2
TGTGCCAGCAGTGGGTCCCTACAGTGGGGTCAGCCCCAGCATTTT
CASSGSLQWGQPQHF
>TRBJ2-7|TRBD1|-|TRBV16
TGTGCCAGCAGCCAATCCGACAGGGTTTATGGCGAGCAGTACTTC
CASSQSDRVYGEQYF
>TRBJ2-2|-|few|TRBV4-2
TGTGCCAGCAGCCAAGACGGCGAAGTTGGGCCCGGGGAGCTGTTTTTT
CASSQDGEVGPGELFF
>TRBJ1-3|-|-|TRBV7-8
TGTGCCAGCAGTGAAGAAGAGGGCTTTGGAAACACCATATATTTT
CASSEEEGFGNTIYF
>TRBJ1-2|-|-|TRBV19
TGTGCCAGTAGCTCATCAAGGGGGTCAGAAGGCTACACCTTC
CASSSSRGSEGYTF
>TRBJ1-3|-|-|TRBV7-2
TGTGCCAGCAGCGTAGTAGTAGGGGTTGGAGGAAACACCATATATTTT
CASSVVVGVGGNTIYF
>TRBJ1-1|-|few|TRBV19
TGTGCCAGTAGTATCGCAGGGCGGAGCATGAACACTGAAGCTTTCTTT
CASSIAGRSMNTEAFF
>TRBJ2-7|-|-|TRBV4-1
TGCGCCAGCAGCCAACAAGGAGCTGGGGGTAATAGGGACGAGCAGTACTTC
CASSQQGAGGNRDEQYF
>TRBJ2-3|-|-|TRBV5-1
TGCGCCAGCAGCTTCTCAAGGGGCATGGATACGCAGTATTTT
CASSFSRGMDTQYF
>TRBJ2-3|-|once|TRBV23-1
TGCGCCAGCGGCAGGGAGGGGGGGTTGGCAGATACGCAGTATTTT
CASGREGGLADTQYF